These 20 T cell receptor beta chains came from one sample sequenced in a study of beta chain features in type 1 diabetes. The entirety of the isolated RNA underwent reverse transcription, so expressed TCRB transcripts were sequenced. Measured with immunoSEQ multiplex PCR; TCRdb has only the in-frame clones, and not every one. The sample yields almost 350,000 clones, 15% to 20% seen once. The sequenced material came from naive CD4+ T cells from blood. These receptors all stem from a woman aged 18-29 years in good health.

The CDR3 loop is CASSYKQLPNTEAFF. CDR3 DNA sequence: TGCGCCAGCAGCTATAAACAGCTTCCTAACACTGAAGCTTTCTTT. This chain joins TRBV5-1 and TRBJ1-1; no clear D. V dropped 3 bases and J dropped 2 bases, with 14 bases sitting between them. Per germline, CDR1 SGHRS and CDR2 YFSETQ. The length of the CDR3 is 15 residues. The variable domain in full, with the rest retrieved from reference TRBV5-1 and TRBJ1-1, is KAGVTQTPRYLIKTRGQQVTLSCSPISGHRSVSWYQQTPGQGLQFLFEYFSETQRNKGNFPGRFSGRQFSNSRSEMNVSTLELGDSALYLCASSYKQLPNTEAFFGQGTRLTVV.

This chain connects TRBV9 to TRBJ2-3; tentative D call: TRBD1 (5 bases). The ends were cut back, 0 bases at V and 4 bases at J, with 24 bases in the middle. The CDR3 covers 19 residues. The germline CDR1 and CDR2 sequences are SGDLS and YYNGEE. CDR3 in DNA: TGTGCCAGCAGCGTAGCTACGAGTGGGGCTACCGGGCGAGCAGATACGCAGTATTTT. It yields the protein CASSVATSGATGRADTQYF.

This clone was seen a handful of times. The chain combines TRBV5-4 with TRBJ2-1; D perhaps matches TRBD1 (6 bases). The V gene's germline CDR1 is SGHNT and CDR2 YYREEE (reference sequence). The V gene lost 3 bases and the J gene lost 12 bases, with 10 bases spanning the gap. There are 11 residues in the CDR3. CDR3 region: CASSSQGRQFF. CDR3 nucleotides: TGTGCCAGCAGCTCCCAGGGGAGGCAGTTCTTC.

This clone showed up just a few times. The rearrangement joins TRBV19 to TRBJ1-1; maybe TRBD1 (6 bases). Trimming left V 3 bases short and J 5 bases short, with 10 bases between. This CDR3 is built from 13 residues. Germline V CDR1 and CDR2: LNHDA, SQIVND (reference sequence). DNA for the CDR3: TGTGCCAGTAGTATTGGCAGGGGAACTGAAGCTTTCTTT. Its protein product is CASSIGRGTEAFF.

The rearrangement links TRBV4-1 to TRBJ2-5; TRBD2 aligns across 9 bases. The CDR3 covers 15 residues. From germline, CDR1 is MGHRA and CDR2 YSYEKL. V gave up 0 bases and J gave up 1 base; unmatched junction bases: 0. The CDR3 bases are TGCGCCAGCAGCCAAGAGACTAGCGGCCAAGAGACCCAGTACTTC. Translation: CASSQETSGQETQYF.

This clone appeared a few times. The chain joins TRBV29-1 to TRBJ1-2, with a possible D match to TRBD1 (5 bases). The CDR3 consists of 10 residues. Germline-derived CDR1 and CDR2 are SQVTM and ANQGSEA. CDR3 DNA sequence: TGCGGCACGGGGGGGGACGGCTACACCTTC. It translates to CGTGGDGYTF.

The sample holds a few counts of this clone. The chain combines TRBV29-1 with TRBJ2-2; TRBD1 matches at 7 bases. Per germline, CDR1 SQVTM and CDR2 ANQGSEA. The CDR3 contains 15 residues. With V trimmed by 4 bases and J by 1 base, 6 bases remained unmatched. The CDR3 DNA is TGCAGCGTTGGGGTCCGGACAGGGAACACCGGGGAGCTGTTTTTT. It is translated as CSVGVRTGNTGELFF.

This clone was counted a few times. The chain joins TRBV7-2 to TRBJ2-3; 8 positions agree with TRBD2. This CDR3 comprises 16 residues. The V and J ends lost 6 bases and 5 bases, in that order; junction bases with no gene match: 13. The germline CDR1 and CDR2 sequences are SGHTA and FQGNSA. CDR3 in amino acids: CASRPRWRGVLDTQYF. The CDR3 coding sequence is TGTGCCAGCAGGCCACGATGGCGGGGGGTCCTAGATACGCAGTATTTT.

This chain joins TRBV4-3 and TRBJ2-3; D not resolved. Germline values: CDR1 LGHNA, CDR2 YSLEER. V dropped 0 bases and J dropped 4 bases, with 5 bases sitting between them. The CDR3 loop spans 13 amino acids. CDR3 sequence: CASSQDIADTQYF. In DNA form, the CDR3 reads TGCGCCAGCAGCCAAGATATCGCAGATACGCAGTATTTT.

The J gene is TRBJ2-1, the V gene TRBV5-1, with 8 bases that match TRBD2. Per the germline V gene, CDR1 is SGHRS and CDR2 is YFSETQ. The CDR3 is 15 amino acids. The V segment lost 4 bases and the J segment 0 bases; nucleotides outside the gene matches: 3. The CDR3 bases are TGCGCCAGCAGCCCAGCGGGGGACTCCTACAATGAGCAGTTCTTC. Amino acid sequence: CASSPAGDSYNEQFF.

This sequence joins TRBV28 and TRBJ2-5; D is ambiguous. The ends were cut back, 4 bases at V and 11 bases at J, with 8 bases in the middle. This CDR3 comprises 10 residues. Germline values: CDR1 MDHEN, CDR2 SYDVKM. The CDR3 DNA follows: TGTGCCAGCAGTTCCCTTGAGCAGTACTTC. Amino acids: CASSSLEQYF.

The V call is TRBV18, the J call TRBJ2-5; 7 positions agree with TRBD2. The CDR3 totals 17 residues. Looked up from germline, CDR1 is KGHSH and CDR2 is LQKENI. V was pared by 1 base and J by 5 bases, with 13 bases of the junction left unmatched. CDR3 sequence reads: CASSPLLARVTDETQYF. CDR3 DNA: TGTGCCAGCTCACCACTACTAGCGCGCGTAACGGACGAGACCCAGTACTTC.

In this sample, this clone turned up many times. This specimen includes other DNA sequences encoding the same CDR3. The chain recombines TRBV5-1 with TRBJ2-5; no definite D call. V lost 4 bases, J lost 1 base, and 2 bases lay in between. Per germline, CDR1 SGHRS and CDR2 YFSETQ. The CDR3 runs 11 residues. The CDR3 sequence: CASSLQETQYF. CDR3 DNA: TGCGCCAGCAGCCTCCAAGAGACCCAGTACTTC.

This clone was found a few times. The chain combines TRBV6-6 with TRBJ2-1; 9 bases map to TRBD2. The germline V gene has CDR1 MNHNY and CDR2 SVGAGI (reference sequence). V lost 6 bases to trimming and J lost 4 bases; unmatched junction nucleotides: 7. The CDR3 runs 15 residues. CDR3 protein: CASRTGGGEYNEQFF. As DNA, the CDR3 is TGTGCCAGCAGGACTGGCGGGGGGGAATACAATGAGCAGTTCTTC.

This clone has just a few counts. The J gene is TRBJ1-1, the V gene TRBV30; D unresolved. This CDR3 contains 14 residues. Germline CDR1 reads GTSNPN; CDR2 reads SVGIG (reference sequence). Trimming shortened V by 5 bases and J by 0 bases, and 13 bases separated the two germline ends. CDR3 nucleotide sequence: TGTGCCTGGCGGGAGGGCAGCTTGAACACTGAAGCTTTCTTT. It translates to CAWREGSLNTEAFF.

This sequence joins TRBV5-6 and TRBJ2-3, with D possibly matching TRBD1 (5 bases). V shed 7 bases and J shed 2 bases, with 20 bases lying between them. The CDR3 spans 16 residues. Per the germline V gene, CDR1 is SGHDT and CDR2 is YYEEEE. For the CDR3, the DNA is TGTGCCAGCTTCTTCAACCCAGGGTATTCCACAGATACGCAGTATTTT. Translating it yields CASFFNPGYSTDTQYF.

The rearrangement joins TRBV15 to TRBJ2-5, with 12 bases that match TRBD2. There are 16 residues in the CDR3. J was trimmed by 5 bases and V by 0 bases; bases with no gene match: 4. Germline loops: CDR1 LNHNV, CDR2 YYDKDF (reference sequence). The CDR3 region has the DNA TGTGCCACCAGCAGAGATAAAACTAGCGGGGGGGAGACCCAGTACTTC. Amino acids: CATSRDKTSGGETQYF.

The chain is built from TRBV7-9 and TRBJ2-5, with 8 bases fitting TRBD2. The CDR3 sequence is 14 residues long. CDR1 is SEHNR, CDR2 FQNEAQ, per germline (reference sequence). J gave up 5 bases and V 1 base, and 3 bases lay outside the gene matches. The CDR3 region is CASSLEASGETQYF. DNA of the CDR3: TGTGCCAGCAGCTTAGAGGCTAGCGGGGAGACCCAGTACTTC. Filled out from reference TRBV7-9 and TRBJ2-5, the complete variable domain reads DTGVSQNPRHKITKRGQNVTFRCDPISEHNRLYWYRQTLGQGPEFLTYFQNEAQLEKSRLLSDRFSAERPKGSFSTLEIQRTEQGDSAMYLCASSLEASGETQYFGPGTRLLVL.

This rearrangement joins TRBV4-1 to TRBJ2-7; D gene ambiguous. The CDR3 is 16 amino acids. In germline, CDR1 is MGHRA, CDR2 YSYEKL. Between the trimmed V and J ends, which lost 2 bases and 0 bases, there was a span of 14 bases. The CDR3 DNA follows: TGCGCCAGCAGCCAACCCGGTAGATCGGGCTCCTACGAGCAGTACTTC. It encodes CASSQPGRSGSYEQYF.

V is TRBV28 and J is TRBJ2-7; 7 bases map to TRBD1. The germline V gene has CDR1 MDHEN and CDR2 SYDVKM. V lost 4 bases and J lost 0; bases outside the gene matches: 6. The CDR3 has 15 amino acids. The CDR3 is CASSSPGQHSYEQYF. The CDR3 DNA reads TGTGCCAGCAGTTCTCCGGGACAGCACTCCTACGAGCAGTACTTC.